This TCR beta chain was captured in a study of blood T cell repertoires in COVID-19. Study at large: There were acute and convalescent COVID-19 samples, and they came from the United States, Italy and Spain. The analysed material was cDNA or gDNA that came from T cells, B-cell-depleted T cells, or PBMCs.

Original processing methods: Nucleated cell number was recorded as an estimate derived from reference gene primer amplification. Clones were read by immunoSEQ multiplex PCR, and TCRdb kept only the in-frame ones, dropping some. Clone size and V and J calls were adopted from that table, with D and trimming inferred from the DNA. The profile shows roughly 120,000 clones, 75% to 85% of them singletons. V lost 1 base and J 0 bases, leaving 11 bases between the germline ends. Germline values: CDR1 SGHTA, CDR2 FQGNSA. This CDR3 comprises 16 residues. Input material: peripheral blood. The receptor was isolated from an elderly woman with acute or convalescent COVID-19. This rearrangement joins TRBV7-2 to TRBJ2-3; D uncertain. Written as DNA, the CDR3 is TGTGCCAGCAGCTTAGTTGGCGGTGTTAGCACAGATACGCAGTATTTT. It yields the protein CASSLVGGVSTDTQYF.